This is a list of T cell receptor beta chains from one sample in a study of cytomegalovirus exposure and HLA in healthy donors. The repertoire was sequenced with immunoSEQ multiplex PCR; TCRdb's copy has only in-frame clones and lacks some. The data contain 65,000 to 95,000 clones, around 81% of them singletons. Sequenced: PBMCs. Receptors were obtained from a male donor in good health and CMV-seropositive. Each CDR3 is given with its conserved first and last residue. The D gene is left open where the match is weak. Clone size appears in some rows only: once, few, many, or a class for an expanded clone.

few	TRBV10-1	TRBJ1-2	TRBD1	14	TGCGCCAGCACAGGCAGGGGGATACCCTATGGCTACACCTTC	CASTGRGIPYGYTF
.	TRBV7-2	TRBJ2-1	TRBD1	15	TGTGCCAGCAGCTCGACAGGGGGCGGTTTCTCTGAGCAGTTCTTC	CASSSTGGGFSEQFF
.	TRBV11-2	TRBJ1-1	.	13	TGTGCCAGCAGCATCAACCACGGGGTGATAGCTTTCTTT	CASSINHGVIAFF
.	TRBV5-1	TRBJ2-7	.	14	TGCGCCAGCAGCTTCCTTGAGGGCGGGCACGAGCAGTACTTC	CASSFLEGGHEQYF
.	TRBV5-4	TRBJ2-7	TRBD1	14	TGTGCCAGCTACATACAGGGGGCTAGGTACGAGCAGTACTTC	CASYIQGARYEQYF
.	TRBV5-1	TRBJ2-7	TRBD2	14	TGCGCCAGCAGCTTAGGACTAGGCGGGTACGAGCAGTACTTC	CASSLGLGGYEQYF
.	TRBV5-1	TRBJ2-2	.	15	TGCGCCAGCAGCTCAGGGGTCCTGAACACCGGGGAGCTGTTTTTT	CASSSGVLNTGELFF
.	TRBV10-3	TRBJ1-5	.	13	TGTGCCATCAGGGGGGACATAGATCAGCCCCAGCATTTT	CAIRGDIDQPQHF
.	TRBV7-9	TRBJ2-5	TRBD2	16	TGTGCCAGCAGCTTACCTCGCGGACTAGCGGGGGAGACCCAGTACTTC	CASSLPRGLAGETQYF
.	TRBV7-2	TRBJ1-2	.	14	TGTGCCAGCAGCTTGCAGGGCGGAAACTATGGCTACACCTTC	CASSLQGGNYGYTF
.	TRBV7-3	TRBJ2-3	TRBD2	18	TGTGCCAGCAGCCTCGGGACTAGCGGGTTCACTAGCACAGATACGCAGTATTTT	CASSLGTSGFTSTDTQYF
once	TRBV6-4	TRBJ1-1	TRBD1	17	TGTGCCAGCAGTGACTCATTCCGACAGGGGGTGAACACTGAAGCTTTCTTT	CASSDSFRQGVNTEAFF
.	TRBV13	TRBJ2-3	TRBD2	16	TGTGCCAGCAGCTTAGCTAGCGGGGGGGCCTGGGATACGCAGTATTTT	CASSLASGGAWDTQYF